The text below deals with one TCR beta chain. The antigen remains unidentified. This sample was included in a study of T cells after yellow fever vaccination. Across the whole study: Those fractions that held only low numbers of cells were prepared using the SMART-Seq v4 Ultra Low Input RNA kit.

From the 5' RACE reads, TCRdb called clonotypes with MiXCR, one entry per CDR3 protein. The data hold 550,000 to 750,000 distinct CDR3 sequences, with 13% observed a single time. Findings and limits, study-wide: Clones from primary vaccination mostly reappeared after the booster (about 97% CD4, approximately 86% CD8). Weaker overall was a secondary response that nonetheless peaked faster, on day 5 versus 15.

The CDR3 is made up of 13 amino acids. Trimming cost V 5 bases and J 2 bases, with 10 bases left between them. Germline V gives CDR1 SGHRS, CDR2 YFSETQ. This specimen consisted of PBMCs, obtained on the day of the yellow fever booster vaccination. This chain links TRBV5-1 with TRBJ1-2; D possibly corresponds to TRBD1 (6 bases). The receptor was isolated from a man aged 30-40 years who received the YFV17D yellow fever vaccine. The CDR3: CASSWDKNYGYTF. Here the CDR3 DNA reads TGCGCCAGCAGTTGGGACAAGAACTATGGCTACACCTTC.